This T cell receptor (beta chain) was documented in a study of vaccination effects on CD4 cells after COVID-19. For this clone: Antigen specificity is unknown.

Before any sequencing was done, the ViraFEST assay used viral peptide pools to expand antigen-specific CD4+ T cells. A 10-day culture period preceded the isolation of CD4+ T cells. IL-2 medium supplanted half the medium on days 3 and 7. Germline loops: CDR1 SGHRS, CDR2 YFSETQ. The CDR3 is made up of 16 amino acids. Trimming left V 3 bases short and J 0 bases short, with 10 bases between. Study-wide points: Whether induced by infection or by vaccine, clones showed marked clonal contraction late after vaccination. Researchers reported few convalescent patients and no early post-infection timepoints in the study.

This table comes from immunoSEQ multiplex PCR, and its TCRdb copy is limited to in-frame clones, with some not included. The table includes some 20,000 clones, about 70% detected once. Sequences were derived from CD4+ T cells from PBMCs cultured with HCoV-229E spike peptides, sampled before COVID-19 vaccination. The gene calls are TRBV5-1 and TRBJ2-6, with D perhaps TRBD1 or TRBD2 (5 bases each). This receptor was identified in a human donor who received a COVID-19 vaccine. CDR3 DNA: TGCGCCAGCAGCTGGGGGAAGGACTCTGGGGCCAACGTCCTGACTTTC. As protein: CASSWGKDSGANVLTF.